The rows below give T cell receptor beta chains drawn from one sample of a study of blood T cell repertoires in COVID-19. The table came from immunoSEQ multiplex PCR; TCRdb's copy has only in-frame clones and leaves some out. The table lists 30,000 to 40,000 clones, roughly 89% of them singletons. The sample comprised peripheral blood. The source is a human donor in a cohort sampled during active COVID-19. CDR3s include the opening cysteine and the closing phenylalanine or tryptophan. Fields, in order: D gene, V gene, clone size, J gene, CDR3 DNA, CDR3 protein. The D gene is left open where the match is weak. Only some rows state a clone size, as once, few, many or a class for expanded clones.

D: NA; V: TRBV6-5; size: NA; J: TRBJ1-3; DNA: TGTGCCAGCAGTTACTCGGAGACGGGCTCTGGAAACACCATATATTTT; CDR3: CASSYSETGSGNTIYF
D: TRBD1; V: TRBV5-1; size: NA; J: TRBJ1-1; DNA: TGCGCCAGCAGCTGGGGACAGAGGAACACTGAAGCTTTCTTT; CDR3: CASSWGQRNTEAFF
D: NA; V: TRBV3-1/TRBV3-2; size: NA; J: TRBJ1-6; DNA: TGTGCCAGCAGCCAAGGCCAACAAAATTCACCCCTCCACTTT; CDR3: CASSQGQQNSPLHF
D: TRBD1; V: TRBV7-9; size: NA; J: TRBJ1-2; DNA: TGTGCCAGCAGCGAAGGGACAGGGAGTAGTGGCTACACCTTC; CDR3: CASSEGTGSSGYTF
D: TRBD1; V: TRBV14; size: NA; J: TRBJ1-4; DNA: TGTGCCAGCAGCCACCGGGACAGTCCAACAACTTCTAATGAAAAACTGTTTTTT; CDR3: CASSHRDSPTTSNEKLFF
D: TRBD1; V: TRBV24-1; size: NA; J: TRBJ2-2; DNA: TGTGCCACCAGTGATGGGGACAGGGAAATCGCCGGGGAGCTGTTTTTT; CDR3: CATSDGDREIAGELFF
D: TRBD1; V: TRBV6-5; size: NA; J: TRBJ2-2; DNA: TGTGCCAGCAAGCTAGACAGGGGAAACACCGGGGAGCTGTTTTTT; CDR3: CASKLDRGNTGELFF
D: TRBD1; V: TRBV18; size: NA; J: TRBJ2-7; DNA: TGTGCCAGCTCACCACCGCACAGGGGACGTTTCGCGCAGTACTTC; CDR3: CASSPPHRGRFAQYF
D: TRBD2; V: TRBV3-1/TRBV3-2; size: NA; J: TRBJ2-3; DNA: TGTGCCAGCAGACCGCCCGGCGGGGGGGCAGATACGCAGTATTTT; CDR3: CASRPPGGGADTQYF
D: NA; V: TRBV4-1; size: NA; J: TRBJ2-7; DNA: TGCGCCAGCAGCCAAGCGCCCCTGATAGACGAGCAGTACTTC; CDR3: CASSQAPLIDEQYF
D: NA; V: TRBV2; size: NA; J: TRBJ1-5; DNA: TGTGCCAGCAGTCCTCGGACATTCACCTCCAGCAATCAGCCCCAGCATTTT; CDR3: CASSPRTFTSSNQPQHF
D: NA; V: TRBV10-1; size: NA; J: TRBJ2-7; DNA: TGCGCCAGCAGGAGACTGATGAGAACCTCCTACGAGCAGTACTTC; CDR3: CASRRLMRTSYEQYF
D: NA; V: TRBV28; size: NA; J: TRBJ2-6; DNA: TGTGCCAGCAGTCCTCCCCGAGATGGGGCCAACGTCCTGACTTTC; CDR3: CASSPPRDGANVLTF
D: TRBD1; V: TRBV28; size: NA; J: TRBJ2-3; DNA: TGTGCCAGCAGTTCCACAGGGGGCCCAAGGACAGATACGCAGTATTTT; CDR3: CASSSTGGPRTDTQYF
D: TRBD1; V: TRBV28; size: NA; J: TRBJ1-5; DNA: TGTGCCAGCAGGGGGCCGACAGGGGGCAATCAGCCCCAGCATTTT; CDR3: CASRGPTGGNQPQHF
D: NA; V: TRBV7-8; size: NA; J: TRBJ1-3; DNA: TGTGCCAGCAGCTTGGAGGGCTCTGGAAACACCATATATTTT; CDR3: CASSLEGSGNTIYF
D: TRBD1; V: TRBV19; size: NA; J: TRBJ1-5; DNA: TGTGCCAGTAGTATAGGGGACAGGGGCAATCAGCCCCAGCATTTT; CDR3: CASSIGDRGNQPQHF
D: TRBD1; V: TRBV19; size: once; J: TRBJ1-2; DNA: TGTGCCAGTAGTTTTGGACAGGGGAGCTATGGCTACACCTTC; CDR3: CASSFGQGSYGYTF
D: NA; V: TRBV7-9; size: NA; J: TRBJ2-7; DNA: TGTGCCAGCAGCTTGGACACCGTCCACGGCGAGCAGTACTTC; CDR3: CASSLDTVHGEQYF
D: NA; V: TRBV2; size: NA; J: TRBJ1-3; DNA: TGTGCCAGCAGAAGCGCACAGGGCCCTGGAAACACCATATATTTT; CDR3: CASRSAQGPGNTIYF
D: TRBD1; V: TRBV6-5; size: NA; J: TRBJ2-7; DNA: TGTGCCAGCAGTAGACAGGGGTGGGAGCAGTACTTC; CDR3: CASSRQGWEQYF
D: NA; V: TRBV6-5; size: NA; J: TRBJ1-5; DNA: TGTGCCAGCAGCCTTAGGAGGGATAGCAATCAGCCCCAGCATTTT; CDR3: CASSLRRDSNQPQHF